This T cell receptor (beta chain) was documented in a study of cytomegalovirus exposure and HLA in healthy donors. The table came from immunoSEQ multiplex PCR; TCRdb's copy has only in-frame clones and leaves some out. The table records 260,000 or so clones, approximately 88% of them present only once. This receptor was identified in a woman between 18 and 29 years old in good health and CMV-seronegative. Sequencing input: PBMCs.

The DNA for the CDR3 is TGCGCCGGGTGGGGGGGAGCCGGGGTTGAAAAACTGTTTTTT. Translation gives CAGWGGAGVEKLFF. J is TRBJ1-4 and V is TRBV4-1; a possible D gene is TRBD1 (5 bases). The CDR3 is made up of 14 amino acids. Germline values: CDR1 MGHRA, CDR2 YSYEKL. Trimming took 11 bases from V and 7 from J, leaving 20 bases between them.